This entry features one T cell receptor beta chain sequence. Its cognate antigen is unknown. The sample comes from a study of shared clonotypes between healthy human individuals. Study details: Researchers assigned three CD4 naive, three CD4 memory, two CD8 naive and one CD8 memory plate to each donor.

Naive CD8 isolation took CD45RO-negative cells positively selected for CCR7 and excluded terminally differentiated effector memory CD45RA+ cells. The donor cohort consisted entirely of Caucasian adults residing in Nashville, Tennessee. The method was immunoSEQ multiplex PCR; TCRdb's version includes in-frame clones alone and lacks a portion of them. The data hold around 1,900,000 clones, with just over 90% observed a single time. The CDR3 has 15 residues. Germline CDR1 is SNHLY and CDR2 is FYNNEI. After removal of 6 bases from V and 3 bases from J, the junction contained 8 bases not matched to a gene. Study outcomes and limitations: Among non-shared clonotypes, generation probabilities were lower than among those shared by all four donors. With few donors, the genetic and exposure-history diversity represented was limited.

This TCR derives from a man younger than 30 in good health. Some clones in this sample may be carry-over from other donors' samples. What was sequenced was naive CD8+ T cells from PBMCs. The V and J genes are TRBV2 and TRBJ1-3; 7 bases line up with TRBD1. The CDR3 nucleotides are TGTGCCAGCAGGGCCGGGACAGCCTTTGGAAACACCATATATTTT. Encoded protein: CASRAGTAFGNTIYF.